Listed below are T cell receptor beta chains from one sample, sequenced in a study of T cell responses to AZD1222 COVID-19 vaccine. Libraries were prepared by immunoSEQ multiplex PCR; TCRdb keeps only in-frame clonotypes and omits some of them. Here the sample spans tens of thousands of clones, around nine tenths being singletons. The specimen comprised peripheral blood, sampled 28 days after the second AZD1222 dose. Receptor source: an adult who received the AZD1222 COVID-19 vaccine. Both conserved end residues are part of each CDR3. The D gene is left open where the match is weak. Where a row states a size, it is once, few, many or the class of an expanded clone; other rows omit it.

J: TRBJ1-2
size: few
V: TRBV2
length: 16
D: -
CDR3: CASSKDNRVVKEYLTF
DNA: TGTGCCAGCAGTAAAGATAACAGGGTAGTGAAGGAATATCTCACCTTC

J: TRBJ1-1
size: -
V: TRBV7-3
length: 14
D: -
CDR3: CASSLGILGTEAFF
DNA: TGTGCCAGCAGCTTGGGGATCTTGGGCACTGAAGCTTTCTTT

J: TRBJ2-7
size: few
V: TRBV20-1
length: 13
D: -
CDR3: CSASDGDIYEQYF
DNA: TGCAGTGCTAGTGACGGCGACATCTACGAGCAGTACTTC

J: TRBJ2-3
size: once
V: TRBV2
length: 14
D: -
CDR3: CASGGAGRTDTQYF
DNA: TGTGCCAGCGGTGGAGCAGGGCGGACAGATACGCAGTATTTT

J: TRBJ1-6
size: -
V: TRBV18
length: 14
D: -
CDR3: CASSPQGMNSPLHF
DNA: TGTGCCAGCTCACCACAGGGGATGAATTCACCCCTCCACTTT

J: TRBJ1-4
size: -
V: TRBV19
length: 14
D: -
CDR3: CASSIVATNEKLFF
DNA: TGTGCCAGTAGTATAGTTGCAACTAATGAAAAACTGTTTTTT

J: TRBJ1-4
size: -
V: TRBV4-1
length: 16
D: -
CDR3: CASSQEGARTNEKLFF
DNA: TGCGCCAGCAGCCAAGAGGGGGCGCGCACTAATGAAAAACTGTTTTTT

J: TRBJ1-4
size: -
V: TRBV7-9
length: 14
D: -
CDR3: CASSFGKANEKLFF
DNA: TGTGCCAGCAGCTTCGGGAAGGCTAATGAAAAACTGTTTTTT

J: TRBJ2-7
size: -
V: TRBV3-1/TRBV3-2
length: 12
D: -
CDR3: CASSQDTYEQYF
DNA: TGTGCCAGCAGCCAAGATACCTACGAGCAGTACTTC

J: TRBJ1-4
size: -
V: TRBV5-1
length: 15
D: TRBD1
CDR3: CASSPTGEVREKLFF
DNA: TGCGCCAGCAGCCCGACAGGGGAGGTGCGCGAAAAACTGTTTTTT

J: TRBJ1-4
size: -
V: TRBV19
length: 14
D: TRBD1
CDR3: CASSRRTGQEKLFF
DNA: TGTGCCAGTAGCCGACGGACAGGGCAGGAAAAACTGTTTTTT

J: TRBJ2-1
size: once
V: TRBV18
length: 16
D: TRBD2
CDR3: CASSPLTSGGSNEQFF
DNA: TGTGCCAGCTCACCTTTGACTAGCGGGGGGAGCAATGAGCAGTTCTTC

J: TRBJ1-1
size: -
V: TRBV6-5
length: 15
D: -
CDR3: CASIANFQGNTEAFF
DNA: TGTGCCAGCATCGCAAACTTTCAGGGGAACACTGAAGCTTTCTTT

J: TRBJ1-4
size: -
V: TRBV5-5
length: 17
D: TRBD1
CDR3: CASSLRDREYVREKLFF
DNA: TGTGCCAGCAGCTTAAGAGACAGGGAGTACGTGCGCGAAAAACTGTTTTTT

J: TRBJ1-1
size: -
V: TRBV11-2
length: 15
D: TRBD1
CDR3: CASSTPPGTGDEAFF
DNA: TGTGCCAGCAGCACTCCTCCCGGGACAGGAGACGAAGCTTTCTTT

J: TRBJ2-5
size: -
V: TRBV4-1
length: 17
D: TRBD2
CDR3: CASSQAPGGGDQETQYF
DNA: TGCGCCAGCAGCCAGGCCCCCGGCGGGGGGGATCAAGAGACCCAGTACTTC

J: TRBJ2-5
size: -
V: TRBV29-1
length: 16
D: TRBD1
CDR3: CSVAHWGQVPQETQYF
DNA: TGCAGCGTTGCTCACTGGGGACAGGTGCCTCAAGAGACCCAGTACTTC

J: TRBJ2-7
size: -
V: TRBV14
length: 15
D: -
CDR3: CASSPLGTGSYEQYF
DNA: TGTGCCAGCAGCCCTCTGGGGACGGGGTCCTACGAGCAGTACTTC

J: TRBJ2-7
size: once
V: TRBV5-1
length: 14
D: -
CDR3: CASSQQAPSYEQYF
DNA: TGCGCCAGCAGTCAACAGGCTCCTTCCTACGAGCAGTACTTC

J: TRBJ2-2
size: -
V: TRBV11-3
length: 14
D: -
CDR3: CASSLSISGGELFF
DNA: TGTGCCAGCAGCTTAAGCATTAGTGGCGGGGAGCTGTTTTTT

J: TRBJ1-5
size: -
V: TRBV27
length: 14
D: TRBD1
CDR3: CASKKDRMNQPQHF
DNA: TGTGCCAGCAAAAAGGACAGGATGAATCAGCCCCAGCATTTT

J: TRBJ1-5
size: -
V: TRBV10-3
length: 13
D: -
CDR3: CAISADSNQPQHF
DNA: TGTGCCATCAGTGCTGATAGCAATCAGCCCCAGCATTTT

J: TRBJ2-1
size: -
V: TRBV6-5
length: 14
D: TRBD2
CDR3: CASSHGTTYNEQFF
DNA: TGTGCCAGCAGTCACGGGACTACCTACAATGAGCAGTTCTTC

J: TRBJ1-4
size: -
V: TRBV7-8
length: 14
D: TRBD1
CDR3: CASSWTGGREKLFF
DNA: TGTGCCAGCAGCTGGACAGGGGGTCGGGAAAAACTGTTTTTT

J: TRBJ2-7
size: -
V: TRBV5-6
length: 15
D: -
CDR3: CASSLGLGVSGEQYF
DNA: TGTGCCAGCAGCTTGGGACTGGGGGTGAGTGGAGAGCAGTACTTC

J: TRBJ2-7
size: few
V: TRBV7-9
length: 15
D: -
CDR3: CASSPRVADLREQYF
DNA: TGTGCCAGCAGCCCACGAGTAGCGGACCTTAGGGAGCAGTACTTC

J: TRBJ2-2
size: -
V: TRBV2
length: 14
D: -
CDR3: CASRRQGGTGELFF
DNA: TGTGCCAGCAGAAGACAGGGAGGCACCGGGGAGCTGTTTTTT

J: TRBJ2-7
size: once
V: TRBV19
length: 13
D: TRBD1
CDR3: CASSPQGEYEQYF
DNA: TGTGCCAGTAGTCCGCAGGGGGAATACGAGCAGTACTTC

J: TRBJ1-6
size: -
V: TRBV27
length: 16
D: -
CDR3: CASSSLPRRGNSPLHF
DNA: TGTGCCAGCAGTTCCCTCCCTCGGAGGGGTAATTCACCCCTCCACTTT

J: TRBJ1-6
size: -
V: TRBV2
length: 18
D: -
CDR3: CASSLQGMRSSYNSPLHF
DNA: TGTGCCAGCAGCCTACAGGGTATGAGGAGCTCCTATAATTCACCCCTCCACTTT

J: TRBJ2-1
size: -
V: TRBV2
length: 13
D: TRBD2
CDR3: CARGTSGANEQFF
DNA: TGTGCCAGGGGGACTAGCGGGGCCAATGAGCAGTTCTTC

J: TRBJ2-4
size: -
V: TRBV30
length: 16
D: TRBD2
CDR3: CAWSTGLAVAGNIQYF
DNA: TGTGCCTGGAGTACGGGACTAGCGGTCGCGGGGAACATTCAGTACTTC

J: TRBJ1-1
size: -
V: TRBV27
length: 15
D: -
CDR3: CASSLNPALGTEAFF
DNA: TGTGCCAGCAGTTTAAATCCGGCCCTTGGCACTGAAGCTTTCTTT

J: TRBJ2-7
size: once
V: TRBV2
length: 12
D: -
CDR3: CASSEQAYEQYF
DNA: TGTGCCAGCAGTGAACAGGCGTACGAGCAGTACTTC

J: TRBJ2-2
size: -
V: TRBV6-5
length: 13
D: -
CDR3: CASSRRDNGELFF
DNA: TGTGCCAGCAGTCGTCGGGATAACGGGGAGCTGTTTTTT

J: TRBJ1-3
size: -
V: TRBV5-1
length: 14
D: -
CDR3: CASYEGFSGNTIYF
DNA: TGCGCCAGCTATGAGGGGTTCTCTGGAAACACCATATATTTT

J: TRBJ2-7
size: -
V: TRBV5-3
length: 10
D: -
CDR3: CARSLGGEYF
DNA: TGTGCCAGAAGCTTGGGAGGGGAGTACTTC

J: TRBJ2-7
size: -
V: TRBV12-3/TRBV12-4
length: 13
D: TRBD1
CDR3: CASRGQGLHEQYF
DNA: TGTGCCAGCAGGGGACAGGGGCTACACGAGCAGTACTTC

J: TRBJ2-7
size: once
V: TRBV7-8
length: 18
D: TRBD2
CDR3: CASSLGSGGPRIPYEQYF
DNA: TGTGCCAGCAGCCTGGGTAGCGGGGGACCAAGAATCCCCTACGAGCAGTACTTC

J: TRBJ1-5
size: -
V: TRBV5-3
length: 16
D: -
CDR3: CARSFLGGTSNQPQHF
DNA: TGTGCCAGAAGCTTCCTTGGGGGGACGTCCAATCAGCCCCAGCATTTT

J: TRBJ2-2
size: -
V: TRBV13
length: 15
D: -
CDR3: CASSLVGQNTGELFF
DNA: TGTGCCAGCAGCTTAGTAGGGCAGAACACCGGGGAGCTGTTTTTT

J: TRBJ2-1
size: -
V: TRBV11-2
length: 16
D: -
CDR3: CASSTTALSSYNEQFF
DNA: TGTGCCAGCAGCACGACAGCCCTTTCCTCCTACAATGAGCAGTTCTTC

J: TRBJ2-2
size: -
V: TRBV5-4
length: 17
D: -
CDR3: CASSLVGQGTNTGELFF
DNA: TGTGCCAGCAGCTTGGTTGGGCAGGGGACGAACACCGGGGAGCTGTTTTTT

J: TRBJ1-4
size: -
V: TRBV5-1
length: 15
D: TRBD1
CDR3: CASSTQGASNEKLFF
DNA: TGCGCCAGCAGTACGCAGGGGGCGAGTAATGAAAAACTGTTTTTT

J: TRBJ2-7
size: -
V: TRBV9
length: 11
D: -
CDR3: CASSHGAEQYF
DNA: TGTGCCAGCAGCCACGGGGCCGAGCAGTACTTC

J: TRBJ2-3
size: -
V: TRBV2
length: 15
D: TRBD2
CDR3: CASSAAGVGTDTQYF
DNA: TGTGCCAGCAGTGCAGCGGGGGTCGGCACAGATACGCAGTATTTT

J: TRBJ1-2
size: -
V: TRBV11-2
length: 14
D: TRBD1
CDR3: CASSLQGVGYGYTF
DNA: TGTGCCAGCAGCTTACAGGGGGTTGGCTATGGCTACACCTTC

J: TRBJ2-7
size: -
V: TRBV7-8
length: 12
D: -
CDR3: CASSQVAYEQYF
DNA: TGTGCCAGCAGCCAGGTCGCCTACGAGCAGTACTTC

J: TRBJ2-1
size: -
V: TRBV2
length: 15
D: TRBD2
CDR3: CASRDGTSGRNEQFF
DNA: TGTGCCAGCAGGGACGGGACTAGCGGGAGGAATGAGCAGTTCTTC

J: TRBJ2-2
size: -
V: TRBV5-1
length: 14
D: -
CDR3: CASSLGTNTGELFF
DNA: TGCGCCAGCAGCTTGGGAACAAATACCGGGGAGCTGTTTTTT

J: TRBJ1-1
size: -
V: TRBV5-5
length: 14
D: -
CDR3: CASSQQTTNTEAFF
DNA: TGTGCCAGCAGTCAACAAACGACGAACACTGAAGCTTTCTTT